The 23 T cell receptor beta chains reported below all come from one sample, sequenced in a study of T cells in localized non-small cell lung cancer. Clones were sequenced by immunoSEQ multiplex PCR, and TCRdb holds only the in-frame ones, with some missing. The sample records 28,000 or so clones, approximately 89% being singletons. Sequences were derived from peripheral blood, sampled before any cancer treatment. The receptor source for this set is a female donor at least 60 years old with stage II squamous cell lung carcinoma.

J is TRBJ1-3 and V is TRBV7-4, with no clear D. This CDR3 has 17 amino acids. The germline gives CDR1 SGHVT, CDR2 SQSDAQ. Trimming stripped 1 base from V and 3 bases from J, with 16 bases between. CDR3 in DNA: TGTGCCAGCAGCTTAGGCCCCGGGCAGGAAGGTGGAAACACCATATATTTT. Amino acid sequence: CASSLGPGQEGGNTIYF. Based on the CDR3 plus reference TRBV7-4 and TRBJ1-3, the full variable domain is GAGVSQSPRYKVAKRGRDVALRCDSISGHVTLYWYRQTLGQGSEVLTYSQSDAQRDKSGRPSGRFSAERPERSVSTLKIQRTEQGDSAVYLCASSLGPGQEGGNTIYFGEGSWLTVV.

This chain connects TRBV7-9 to TRBJ2-3, with 7 nucleotides matching TRBD2. Looked up from germline, CDR1 is SEHNR and CDR2 is FQNEAQ (reference sequence). The junction had 2 bases not matched to a gene; V was cut back by 2 bases and J by 3 bases. The CDR3 consists of 14 residues. CDR3 nucleotides: TGTGCCAGCAGCTTAATGGGGGGGACAGATACGCAGTATTTT. It yields the protein CASSLMGGTDTQYF.

The chain employs TRBV29-1 and TRBJ1-6; unclear D gene. CDR1 is SQVTM and CDR2 is ANQGSEA in the germline V gene. The CDR3 extends over 12 amino acids. The CDR3 DNA is TGCAGGCCAGCCAAGCGGAATTCACCCCTCCACTTT. As protein: CRPAKRNSPLHF.

The chain is built from TRBV6-5 and TRBJ1-2; 8 nucleotides agree with TRBD1. The CDR3 loop spans 13 amino acids. V lost 5 bases and J lost 4; bases outside the gene matches: 3. Germline V gene sequence: CDR1 MNHEY, CDR2 SVGAGI. Written as DNA, the CDR3 is TGTGCCAGCAGTCCGGACAGGGTCTATGGCTACACCTTC. Translation: CASSPDRVYGYTF.

The J gene is TRBJ1-1, the V gene TRBV7-2, with D possibly matching TRBD1 (6 bases). V dropped 1 base and J dropped 1 base, with 16 bases sitting between them. Germline V gene data show CDR1 as SGHTA and CDR2 as FQGNSA. The CDR3 is 17 amino acids. In nucleotides, the CDR3 is TGTGCCAGCAGCTTAGAAGTTCCGGGGGCGGGGAACACTGAAGCTTTCTTT. This sequence encodes CASSLEVPGAGNTEAFF.

The chain recombines TRBV29-1 with TRBJ1-5; D is unclear. Trimming removed 1 base at V and 5 bases at J, with 6 bases between. This CDR3 spans 12 amino acids. Per germline, CDR1 SQVTM and CDR2 ANQGSEA. The CDR3 nucleotides are TGCAGCGTTGAAGTGGGCGATCAGCCCCAGCATTTT. Amino acids: CSVEVGDQPQHF.

This chain joins TRBV11-3 and TRBJ2-1, with D possibly TRBD2 on 7 matching bases. V gave up 5 bases and J gave up 9 bases, with 17 bases separating them. Germline CDR1 is SGHNT and CDR2 is YENEEA. The CDR3 has 14 amino acids. The CDR3 DNA sequence: TGTGCCAGCAGCCCCCGGGGGGCGGATATTGAGCAGTTCTTC. Translated: CASSPRGADIEQFF.

As to this clone: The junction departs from germline at one end; a sequencing error may be responsible. The J gene is TRBJ2-5, the V gene TRBV7-7; D not resolved. The CDR3 loop spans 16 amino acids. Germline V gene sequence: CDR1 SSHAT, CDR2 FNYEAQ (reference sequence). CDR3: CASSLRFPGPEETQYF. CDR3 coding DNA: TGTGCTAGCAGCTTAAGGTTCCCGGGTCCGGAAGAGACCCAGTACTTC.

The chain carries TRBV19 and TRBJ1-6; D not resolved. The CDR3 consists of 15 residues. Germline CDR1 reads LNHDA; CDR2 reads SQIVND (reference sequence). The ends were cut back, 1 base at V and 6 bases at J, with 10 bases in the middle. This CDR3 is CASSIVGTVNSPLHF. The CDR3, as DNA: TGTGCCAGTAGTATAGTCGGAACCGTTAATTCACCCCTCCACTTT.

The V gene is TRBV9, the J gene TRBJ1-1; D is unclear. Germline CDR1 SGDLS, CDR2 YYNGEE. This CDR3 region has 13 residues. Trimming cost V 4 bases and J 1 base, with 8 bases left between them. CDR3 sequence: CASSHGQNTEAFF. The CDR3 DNA sequence: TGTGCCAGCAGCCACGGGCAGAACACTGAAGCTTTCTTT.

The J gene is TRBJ1-4, the V gene TRBV4-3, with 9 bases lining up with TRBD1. Germline CDR1 and CDR2: LGHNA and YSLEER. The CDR3 length is 15 residues. Germline trimming cut 0 bases from V and 5 bases from J; bases unmatched to any gene: 1. The DNA for the CDR3 is TGCGCCAGCAGCCAAGATGGGACAGGGAATGAAAAACTGTTTTTT. Amino acid sequence: CASSQDGTGNEKLFF.

This clone is a singleton in its sample. The rearrangement links TRBV7-9 to TRBJ2-7; D unclear. From germline, CDR1 is SEHNR and CDR2 FQNEAQ (reference sequence). V lost 2 bases and J lost 0, with 8 bases in between. This CDR3 spans 14 amino acids. The CDR3 sequence is CASSLRLDSYEQYF. Here the CDR3 DNA reads TGTGCCAGCAGCTTAAGGCTAGACTCCTACGAGCAGTACTTC.

This chain uses TRBV19 with TRBJ1-2; 7 nucleotides align to TRBD1. After removal of 5 bases from V and 1 base from J, the junction contained 7 bases not matched to a gene. The CDR3 runs to 15 residues. The germline gives CDR1 LNHDA, CDR2 SQIVND (reference sequence). In DNA form, the CDR3 reads TGTGCCAGTAGTTCCCGACAGGGAGGTAACTATGGCTACACCTTC. Translating it yields CASSSRQGGNYGYTF.

V usage is TRBV10-3 and J usage is TRBJ1-1; 8 bases are shared with TRBD1. The CDR3 is made up of 14 amino acids. The ends lost 2 bases at V and 6 bases at J; junction bases unmatched: 5. Germline V gene data show CDR1 as ENHRY and CDR2 as SYGVKD. The CDR3 DNA follows: TGTGCCATCAGTGAGCAGGGGGCGGAATCTGAAGCTTTCTTT. The encoded protein is CAISEQGAESEAFF.

The V call is TRBV5-4, the J call TRBJ2-2, with a possible D match to TRBD2 (6 bases). CDR3 length equals 15 residues. Germline V CDR1 and CDR2: SGHNT, YYREEE (reference sequence). The ends were cut back, 4 bases at V and 7 bases at J, with 17 bases in the middle. CDR3 sequence: CASSPWASEVGELFF. The CDR3 DNA sequence: TGTGCCAGCAGCCCATGGGCTAGCGAGGTCGGGGAGCTGTTTTTT.

The CDR3 loop reads CASSLAWADTQYF. CDR3 nucleotide sequence: TGTGCCAGCAGCTTAGCGTGGGCAGATACGCAGTATTTT. The rearrangement links TRBV7-2 to TRBJ2-3, with D uncertain. CDR3 size: 13 residues. V was pared by 0 bases and J by 4 bases, with 5 bases between. In germline, CDR1 is SGHTA, CDR2 FQGNSA.

This rearrangement joins TRBV15 to TRBJ1-1; D unclear. V was pared by 4 bases and J by 4 bases, with 10 bases between. This CDR3 region has 13 residues. Germline V gene sequence: CDR1 LNHNV, CDR2 YYDKDF (reference sequence). The DNA for the CDR3 is TGTGCCACCAGCATTGGAGGTTTCACTGAAGCTTTCTTT. Encoded protein: CATSIGGFTEAFF.

This sequence joins TRBV4-1 and TRBJ2-3; D is ambiguous. The CDR3 length is 15 residues. V dropped 1 base and J dropped 7 bases, with 15 bases sitting between them. The germline V gene has CDR1 MGHRA and CDR2 YSYEKL. CDR3 DNA sequence: TGCGCCAGCAGCCAAGGGCTAGTCGAGGCGCATACGCAGTATTTT. Encoded protein: CASSQGLVEAHTQYF.

This chain joins TRBV6-5 and TRBJ1-2; 7 nucleotides align to TRBD1. J gave up 2 bases and V 7 bases, and 10 bases lay outside the gene matches. Germline values: CDR1 MNHEY, CDR2 SVGAGI. The CDR3 length is 15 residues. The CDR3 coding sequence is TGTGCCAGCATGACGGGGGACAGTAGGAACTATGGCTACACCTTC. Its translation: CASMTGDSRNYGYTF.

This chain connects TRBV5-1 to TRBJ2-5; D is ambiguous. Germline CDR1 is SGHRS and CDR2 is YFSETQ. The CDR3 is 14 amino acids. V was shortened by 0 bases and J by 5 bases, with 11 bases between the two germline ends. The CDR3 DNA sequence: TGCGCCAGCAGCTTGGGGGCCAGGCAGGAGACCCAGTACTTC. This codes for CASSLGARQETQYF. Supplemented by reference TRBV5-1 and TRBJ2-5, the full variable domain reads KAGVTQTPRYLIKTRGQQVTLSCSPISGHRSVSWYQQTPGQGLQFLFEYFSETQRNKGNFPGRFSGRQFSNSRSEMNVSTLELGDSALYLCASSLGARQETQYFGPGTRLLVL.

V gene TRBV18 combines with J gene TRBJ2-2, with 9 bases lining up with TRBD2. CDR3 length equals 23 residues. Germline assignment: CDR1 KGHSH and CDR2 LQKENI. Losses at the gene ends were 0 bases for V and 3 bases for J; bases not matched to a gene: 23. CDR3 sequence (DNA): TGTGCCAGCTCACCACCTAGGGGAAATCCCCTAGCGGGGATAACAGCGGACACCGGGGAGCTGTTTTTT. Residues: CASSPPRGNPLAGITADTGELFF.

This clone has only one observation. This sequence joins TRBV27 and TRBJ2-7; 7 nucleotides agree with TRBD1. CDR3 size: 14 residues. CDR1 is MNHEY, CDR2 SMNVEV, per germline (reference sequence). Unmatched junction bases numbered 2, after V lost 1 base and J lost 2 bases. CDR3 DNA sequence: TGTGCCAGCAGTTTATTGGGACAGACCTACGAGCAGTACTTC. It yields the protein CASSLLGQTYEQYF.

This chain joins TRBV29-1 and TRBJ1-2; TRBD1 matches at 7 bases. CDR1 and CDR2 from the germline V gene are SQVTM and ANQGSEA. The CDR3 spans 13 residues. The trim removed 4 bases at V and 3 bases at J, leaving 5 bases unmatched. The CDR3 region is CSVVGQGDYGYTF. CDR3 nucleotide sequence: TGCAGCGTTGTTGGGCAGGGGGACTATGGCTACACCTTC.